A selection of T cell receptor beta chains follows, all from one sample in a study of human T cells and chemical hapten exposure. TCRdb reprocessed the 5' RACE reads via MiXCR and lists one record per CDR3 protein. This sample yields about 140,000 distinct CDR3 sequences, of which roughly 4% are seen a single time; over 1.1% belongs to the top ten. The receptors stem from a female donor in good health. CDR3s include the opening cysteine and the closing phenylalanine or tryptophan. The D gene is left open where the match is weak. Size values are once, few and many counts, or a class for expanded clones, and some rows have none.

d_gene	v_gene	j_gene	abundance	CDR3nt	CDR3aa
.	TRBV7-2	TRBJ2-1	many	TGTGCCAGCAGCTTAAGCTCAGGGAGGATGGGTAACAATGAGCAGTTCTTC	CASSLSSGRMGNNEQFF
TRBD2	TRBV6-5	TRBJ2-3	.	TGTGCCAGCAGGGGGACTAGCGGGGCCACAGATACGCAGTATTTT	CASRGTSGATDTQYF
.	TRBV7-2	TRBJ2-7	many	TGTGCCAGCAGCTTAGAGATGCAATTCAAGCAGTACTTC	CASSLEMQFKQYF
TRBD2	TRBV4-2	TRBJ2-3	many	TGTGCCAGCAGCCCGAGACTAGCGAGCACAGATACGCAGTATTTT	CASSPRLASTDTQYF
TRBD1	TRBV7-3	TRBJ2-1	few	TGTGCCAGCAGCGCCGGGACAGGGTCCTACAATGAGCAGTTCTTC	CASSAGTGSYNEQFF
.	TRBV7-3	TRBJ1-1	many	TGTGCCAGCAGTCCTACAAGGGGAGGCACTGAAGCTTTCTTT	CASSPTRGGTEAFF
.	TRBV28	TRBJ2-3	many	TGTGCCAGCAGTTCCCCCGGCCCCTCCAATACGCAGTATTTT	CASSSPGPSNTQYF
.	TRBV5-1	TRBJ2-3	many	TGCGCCAGCAGCTTGGTCCAGGGCACAGATACGCAGTATTTT	CASSLVQGTDTQYF
.	TRBV20-1	TRBJ2-1	many	TGCAGTGTAGCAGTAGGCGCAGGTCGGGAGCAGTTCTTC	CSVAVGAGREQFF
.	TRBV4-3	TRBJ1-2	many	TGCGCCAGCAGCCGAGGGACCGCAAGAGATTATGGCTACACCTTC	CASSRGTARDYGYTF
.	TRBV6-5	TRBJ1-4	few	TGTGCCAGCAGAACGGGACGGCGGAATGAAAAACTGTTTTTT	CASRTGRRNEKLFF
.	TRBV28	TRBJ2-7	many	TGTGCCAGCATTAAACAGAGGAGCTCCTACGAGCAGTACTTC	CASIKQRSSYEQYF
.	TRBV14	TRBJ2-6	many	TGTGCCAGCAGCCAAGATCCCCGACAGAGCTCTGGGGCCAACGTCCTGACTTTC	CASSQDPRQSSGANVLTF
.	TRBV7-9	TRBJ2-2	many	TGTGCCAGCAGCCCTCCCGGGACATCGGAGTCATTCGGGGAGCTGTTTTTT	CASSPPGTSESFGELFF
.	TRBV7-9	TRBJ1-4	many	TGTGCCAGCAGCCCCCTATCCAGGATCCAGGACCAATCTCCGAATGAAAAACTGTTTTTT	CASSPLSRIQDQSPNEKLFF
TRBD1	TRBV3-1	TRBJ2-7	many	TGTGCCAGCAGCCAAGGGACAGGGATCCAAGTTACATTC	CASSQGTGIQVTF
TRBD2	TRBV5-1	TRBJ2-1	many	TGCGCCAGCAGCTTGCGGGGGGAAGGGAATGAGCAGTTCTTC	CASSLRGEGNEQFF
TRBD1	TRBV2	TRBJ2-1	many	TGTGCCAGCAGTGTATGGGACAGGGGGACGAATGAGCAGTTCTTC	CASSVWDRGTNEQFF
TRBD2	TRBV6-4	TRBJ2-3	many	TGTGCCAGCAGTCGGACTAGCGGGGAGGATACGCAGTATTTT	CASSRTSGEDTQYF
.	TRBV4-3	TRBJ1-1	many	TGCGCCAGCAGCCAAGATCGCACAGGGTTGAACACTGAAGCTTTCTTT	CASSQDRTGLNTEAFF
.	TRBV29-1	TRBJ1-5	many	TGCAGCGTCGCCGTGTCCCCTAATCAGCCCCAGCATTTT	CSVAVSPNQPQHF
.	TRBV3-1	TRBJ1-2	many	TGTGCCAGCAGCCGATCGACAGATAACTATGGCTACACCTTC	CASSRSTDNYGYTF
TRBD1	TRBV27	TRBJ2-1	few	TGTGCCAGCCGTAACCGGGCGGGACAGGGAGAGCAGTTCTTC	CASRNRAGQGEQFF
.	TRBV4-1	TRBJ2-5	.	TGCGCCAGCAGCCTCCGTAGCGCGGGGTCAGAGACCCAGTACTTC	CASSLRSAGSETQYF
.	TRBV18	TRBJ2-3	.	TGTGCCAGCTCACCGCCCACTAGGGCAGATACGCAGTATTTT	CASSPPTRADTQYF
.	TRBV15	TRBJ2-7	few	TGTGCCACCAGCAGAGAAGGTGTAGGGTTCGAGCAGTACTTC	CATSREGVGFEQYF
TRBD1	TRBV30	TRBJ2-2	many	TGTGCCTGGAGGTTGGGCAGGGGGCTAGCCGGGGAGCTGTTTTTT	CAWRLGRGLAGELFF
.	TRBV12-3/TRBV12-4	TRBJ2-5	many	TGTGCCAGCAGTTTTTCGATGGTTCAAGAGACCCAGTACTTC	CASSFSMVQETQYF
.	TRBV19	TRBJ1-5	many	TGTGCCACAGGACGTAATAGCAATCAGCCCCAGCATTTT	CATGRNSNQPQHF
TRBD2	TRBV5-5	TRBJ2-1	many	TGTGCCAGCAGCCGACCACCCCGGCCTAGCGGGGACAATGAGCAGTTCTTC	CASSRPPRPSGDNEQFF
TRBD2	TRBV7-3	TRBJ2-4	.	TGTGCCAGCAGCATAGGGGCTAGCGGGGGGGTAAAAAACATTCAGTACTTC	CASSIGASGGVKNIQYF
.	TRBV5-1	TRBJ2-5	many	TGCGCCAGCAGCTTGTATAGGGCTAGCAGGCGCGAGACCCAGTACTTC	CASSLYRASRRETQYF
.	TRBV7-2	TRBJ2-5	many	TGTGCCAGCAGCTCCGGACCGGGTCCGTTTGGGACCCAGTACTTC	CASSSGPGPFGTQYF
TRBD1	TRBV7-2	TRBJ2-3	many	TGTGCCAGCAGCCTAGATGGGACAGGGCGAGATACGCAGTATTTT	CASSLDGTGRDTQYF
TRBD1	TRBV10-3	TRBJ1-6	many	TGTGCCATCAGTGAGCTTGCAGGGGGCGATTCACCCCTCCACTTT	CAISELAGGDSPLHF
TRBD2	TRBV20-1	TRBJ2-3	.	TGCAGTGCTACGATTAGCGGGGGGGCTGCAGATACGCAGTATTTT	CSATISGGAADTQYF
.	TRBV5-4	TRBJ2-5	.	TGTGCCAGCAGCTCTGTCCAGTACCAAGAGACCCAGTACTTC	CASSSVQYQETQYF
.	TRBV11-2	TRBJ2-5	many	TGTGCCAGCAGCTTAGATCCCCCTACCGTGTACCAAGAGACCCAGTACTTC	CASSLDPPTVYQETQYF
.	TRBV6-2/TRBV6-3	TRBJ2-7	many	TGTGCCAGCAGAACGTCCGGGGGATTAGTCAACGAGCAGTACTTC	CASRTSGGLVNEQYF
TRBD1	TRBV6-5	TRBJ2-7	many	TGTGCCAGCAGGCCCTGGGGACAGACCTACGAGCAGTACTTC	CASRPWGQTYEQYF
.	TRBV2	TRBJ1-2	many	TGTGCCAGCAGTGAGGGGACGGTGTTGTATGGCTACACCTTC	CASSEGTVLYGYTF